A selection of T cell receptor beta chains follows, all from one sample in a study of blood T cell repertoires in COVID-19. Here immunoSEQ multiplex PCR was the method, and the copy in TCRdb shows in-frame clones only, minus some. Of 250,000 or so clones in the sample, roughly 91% were seen once. The sequenced sample consisted of peripheral blood. Source of these receptors: a woman between 40 and 50 years old who had recovered from COVID-19. Each CDR3 is given with its conserved first and last residue. Each record gives: V gene, D gene, J gene, clone size, CDR3 protein, CDR3 DNA. D genes are given only for firm matches. The size field is filled for only some rows; it gives once, few, many or a size class.

v_gene: TRBV12-5
d_gene: TRBD1
j_gene: TRBJ1-3
abundance: NA
CDR3aa: CASGLGQPRGNTIYF
CDR3nt: TGTGCTAGTGGTTTGGGACAGCCCAGGGGGAACACCATATATTTT

v_gene: TRBV3-1/TRBV3-2
d_gene: TRBD2
j_gene: TRBJ2-7
abundance: NA
CDR3aa: CASSQRTSGGREQYF
CDR3nt: TGTGCCAGCAGCCAGCGGACTAGCGGGGGGCGCGAGCAGTACTTC

v_gene: TRBV30
d_gene: NA
j_gene: TRBJ1-4
abundance: NA
CDR3aa: CAWSVGHGLGKLFF
CDR3nt: TGTGCCTGGAGTGTGGGCCACGGATTGGGAAAACTGTTTTTT

v_gene: TRBV7-2
d_gene: TRBD2
j_gene: TRBJ2-1
abundance: NA
CDR3aa: CASSTRASGFYNEQFF
CDR3nt: TGTGCCAGCAGCACCCGGGCTAGCGGGTTTTACAATGAGCAGTTCTTC

v_gene: TRBV7-2
d_gene: NA
j_gene: TRBJ1-2
abundance: NA
CDR3aa: CASSSDQRYGYTF
CDR3nt: TGTGCCAGCAGTTCCGACCAGCGCTATGGCTACACCTTC

v_gene: TRBV21-1
d_gene: NA
j_gene: TRBJ2-1
abundance: NA
CDR3aa: CASSKALWVAAPSYNEQFF
CDR3nt: TGTGCCAGCAGCAAAGCGCTTTGGGTAGCGGCCCCCTCCTACAATGAGCAGTTCTTC

v_gene: TRBV30
d_gene: TRBD2
j_gene: TRBJ2-5
abundance: NA
CDR3aa: CAWSPGLAGQETQYF
CDR3nt: TGTGCCTGGAGCCCCGGACTAGCGGGACAAGAGACCCAGTACTTC

v_gene: TRBV19
d_gene: TRBD1
j_gene: TRBJ1-6
abundance: NA
CDR3aa: CASSTTGALGSPLHF
CDR3nt: TGTGCCAGTAGTACGACAGGGGCGCTCGGGTCACCCCTCCACTTT

v_gene: TRBV27
d_gene: TRBD2
j_gene: TRBJ2-1
abundance: NA
CDR3aa: CASSLWSGGRRDEQFF
CDR3nt: TGTGCCAGCAGTTTATGGTCTGGCGGGAGAAGGGATGAGCAGTTCTTC

v_gene: TRBV6-5
d_gene: TRBD1
j_gene: TRBJ1-2
abundance: NA
CDR3aa: CASSQRDRGPYGYTF
CDR3nt: TGTGCCAGCAGTCAACGGGACAGGGGGCCCTATGGCTACACCTTC

v_gene: TRBV13
d_gene: NA
j_gene: TRBJ2-3
abundance: NA
CDR3aa: CASSLERDTQYF
CDR3nt: TGTGCCAGCAGCCTAGAGAGGGATACGCAGTATTTT

v_gene: TRBV7-8
d_gene: TRBD1
j_gene: TRBJ1-1
abundance: NA
CDR3aa: CASRPTGGSGNTEAFF
CDR3nt: TGTGCCAGCAGACCTACAGGGGGGTCGGGGAACACTGAAGCTTTCTTT

v_gene: TRBV5-4
d_gene: TRBD1
j_gene: TRBJ1-1
abundance: NA
CDR3aa: CAVKREGANTEAFF
CDR3nt: TGTGCCGTAAAGCGGGAGGGGGCGAACACTGAAGCTTTCTTT

v_gene: TRBV9
d_gene: TRBD1
j_gene: TRBJ1-3
abundance: once
CDR3aa: CASSVGGQGAGNTIYF
CDR3nt: TGTGCCAGCAGCGTAGGGGGGCAGGGGGCTGGAAACACCATATATTTT

v_gene: TRBV5-4
d_gene: NA
j_gene: TRBJ2-3
abundance: NA
CDR3aa: CASSPGPGQDTDTQYF
CDR3nt: TGTGCCAGCAGCCCGGGGCCGGGACAAGACACAGATACGCAGTATTTT

v_gene: TRBV9
d_gene: TRBD1
j_gene: TRBJ1-6
abundance: once
CDR3aa: CASSDRPGTGYNSPLHF
CDR3nt: TGTGCCAGCAGCGACAGACCCGGGACAGGGTATAATTCACCCCTCCACTTT

v_gene: TRBV7-9
d_gene: TRBD1
j_gene: TRBJ2-1
abundance: NA
CDR3aa: CASSSPRGPVNEQFF
CDR3nt: TGTGCCAGCAGCTCTCCTAGGGGGCCGGTCAATGAGCAGTTCTTC

v_gene: TRBV30
d_gene: NA
j_gene: TRBJ2-3
abundance: NA
CDR3aa: CAWRLRWDTQYF
CDR3nt: TGTGCCTGGAGACTCCGCTGGGATACGCAGTATTTT

v_gene: TRBV7-2
d_gene: NA
j_gene: TRBJ1-3
abundance: NA
CDR3aa: CASSSQVHSGNTIYF
CDR3nt: TGTGCCAGCAGCTCCCAGGTACACTCTGGAAACACCATATATTTT

v_gene: TRBV11-3
d_gene: TRBD1
j_gene: TRBJ1-1
abundance: NA
CDR3aa: CASSPRDRGGEAFF
CDR3nt: TGTGCCAGCAGCCCACGGGACAGGGGAGGCGAAGCTTTCTTT

v_gene: TRBV11-2
d_gene: NA
j_gene: TRBJ2-2
abundance: NA
CDR3aa: CASHRWGELFF
CDR3nt: TGTGCCAGCCACCGGTGGGGGGAGCTGTTTTTT

v_gene: TRBV7-9
d_gene: NA
j_gene: TRBJ2-5
abundance: NA
CDR3aa: CASSMRRQQEETQYF
CDR3nt: TGTGCCAGCAGCATGAGGCGGCAGCAAGAAGAGACCCAGTACTTC

v_gene: TRBV4-2
d_gene: NA
j_gene: TRBJ1-5
abundance: NA
CDR3aa: CASSQVAGQGQPQHF
CDR3nt: TGTGCCAGCAGCCAAGTAGCGGGGCAGGGTCAGCCCCAGCATTTT

v_gene: TRBV9
d_gene: TRBD1
j_gene: TRBJ1-1
abundance: NA
CDR3aa: CASSVAHRGFSEAFF
CDR3nt: TGTGCCAGCAGCGTAGCCCACAGGGGTTTCTCTGAAGCTTTCTTT

v_gene: TRBV5-3
d_gene: NA
j_gene: TRBJ2-7
abundance: NA
CDR3aa: CARSPTGERTYEQYF
CDR3nt: TGTGCCAGAAGCCCGACGGGGGAGCGAACCTACGAGCAGTACTTC

v_gene: TRBV14
d_gene: NA
j_gene: TRBJ2-7
abundance: NA
CDR3aa: CASSPNSYEQYF
CDR3nt: TGTGCCAGCAGCCCCAACTCCTACGAGCAGTACTTC

v_gene: TRBV11-2
d_gene: TRBD1
j_gene: TRBJ2-5
abundance: NA
CDR3aa: CASSLSPGTAQETQYF
CDR3nt: TGTGCCAGCAGCTTATCCCCCGGGACAGCACAAGAGACCCAGTACTTC

v_gene: TRBV10-1
d_gene: TRBD2
j_gene: TRBJ2-3
abundance: NA
CDR3aa: CAPHLTTSGGGTDTQYF
CDR3nt: TGCGCCCCCCACCTCACGACTAGCGGGGGAGGCACAGATACGCAGTATTTT

v_gene: TRBV19
d_gene: NA
j_gene: TRBJ2-3
abundance: NA
CDR3aa: CASSTRRARSTTDTQYF
CDR3nt: TGTGCCAGTAGTACCCGCAGGGCGCGTTCGACCACAGATACGCAGTATTTT

v_gene: TRBV14
d_gene: TRBD1
j_gene: TRBJ1-5
abundance: NA
CDR3aa: CASSQGAGGQPQHF
CDR3nt: TGTGCCAGCAGCCAGGGGGCAGGGGGTCAGCCCCAGCATTTT

v_gene: TRBV7-9
d_gene: NA
j_gene: TRBJ1-1
abundance: NA
CDR3aa: CASSYSKAGTEAFF
CDR3nt: TGTGCCAGCAGCTACTCGAAGGCAGGGACTGAAGCTTTCTTT

v_gene: TRBV7-6
d_gene: TRBD2
j_gene: TRBJ2-7
abundance: NA
CDR3aa: CASSPNPSGRINEQYF
CDR3nt: TGTGCCAGCAGCCCAAACCCCAGCGGGAGGATCAACGAGCAGTACTTC

v_gene: TRBV4-1
d_gene: NA
j_gene: TRBJ1-3
abundance: NA
CDR3aa: CASSQDSSRSRNSGNTIYF
CDR3nt: TGCGCCAGCAGCCAAGATTCTTCCCGCTCGCGCAACTCTGGAAACACCATATATTTT

v_gene: TRBV10-3
d_gene: TRBD2
j_gene: TRBJ2-1
abundance: NA
CDR3aa: CAISGRAGRSYNEQFF
CDR3nt: TGTGCCATCAGTGGAAGAGCGGGAAGGTCCTACAATGAGCAGTTCTTC

v_gene: TRBV14
d_gene: TRBD2
j_gene: TRBJ2-1
abundance: NA
CDR3aa: CASSPYSGTVYNEQFF
CDR3nt: TGTGCCAGCAGCCCATATAGCGGGACGGTCTACAATGAGCAGTTCTTC

v_gene: TRBV7-9
d_gene: NA
j_gene: TRBJ1-2
abundance: NA
CDR3aa: CASMAEANYGYTF
CDR3nt: TGTGCCAGCATGGCAGAAGCTAACTATGGCTACACCTTC

v_gene: TRBV5-8
d_gene: NA
j_gene: TRBJ1-6
abundance: NA
CDR3aa: CASSLSRNSPLHF
CDR3nt: TGTGCCAGCAGCTTGAGCCGCAATTCACCCCTCCACTTT

v_gene: TRBV7-3
d_gene: NA
j_gene: TRBJ1-5
abundance: NA
CDR3aa: CASSRGANQPQHF
CDR3nt: TGTGCCAGCAGCCGCGGGGCCAATCAGCCCCAGCATTTT

v_gene: TRBV19
d_gene: NA
j_gene: TRBJ1-5
abundance: few
CDR3aa: CASSALRGARNQPQHF
CDR3nt: TGTGCCAGTAGTGCCCTCCGGGGGGCTAGGAATCAGCCCCAGCATTTT

v_gene: TRBV29-1
d_gene: TRBD2
j_gene: TRBJ2-3
abundance: NA
CDR3aa: CSTGVAGEGTQYF
CDR3nt: TGCAGCACTGGGGTAGCGGGAGAGGGTACGCAGTATTTT

v_gene: TRBV27
d_gene: NA
j_gene: TRBJ1-1
abundance: NA
CDR3aa: CASSFRVAPNTEAFF
CDR3nt: TGTGCCAGCAGTTTTCGGGTGGCCCCAAACACTGAAGCTTTCTTT

v_gene: TRBV6-2/TRBV6-3
d_gene: NA
j_gene: TRBJ1-5
abundance: few
CDR3aa: CASSYSRNSNQPQHF
CDR3nt: TGTGCCAGCAGTTACTCCAGGAATAGCAATCAGCCCCAGCATTTT

v_gene: TRBV7-2
d_gene: TRBD1
j_gene: TRBJ1-1
abundance: NA
CDR3aa: CASSRDRANTEAFF
CDR3nt: TGTGCCAGCAGCCGGGACAGGGCGAACACTGAAGCTTTCTTT

v_gene: TRBV19
d_gene: TRBD1
j_gene: TRBJ1-1
abundance: NA
CDR3aa: CASGRDRGMNTEAFF
CDR3nt: TGTGCCAGTGGGAGGGACAGGGGCATGAACACTGAAGCTTTCTTT

v_gene: TRBV18
d_gene: TRBD1
j_gene: TRBJ2-3
abundance: few
CDR3aa: CASSPGTGGDTQYF
CDR3nt: TGTGCCAGCTCACCAGGGACAGGGGGAGATACGCAGTATTTT

v_gene: TRBV4-3
d_gene: NA
j_gene: TRBJ2-4
abundance: NA
CDR3aa: CASSPGQLGNIQYF
CDR3nt: TGCGCCAGCAGCCCCGGACAGTTGGGAAACATTCAGTACTTC

v_gene: TRBV7-9
d_gene: TRBD2
j_gene: TRBJ2-3
abundance: NA
CDR3aa: CASSPRTSGEPTDTQYF
CDR3nt: TGTGCCAGCAGCCCCCGGACTAGCGGGGAGCCCACAGATACGCAGTATTTT

v_gene: TRBV19
d_gene: TRBD1
j_gene: TRBJ1-2
abundance: NA
CDR3aa: CASSIDRDRSGYTF
CDR3nt: TGTGCCAGTAGTATAGACCGGGACAGGTCGGGCTACACCTTC

v_gene: TRBV3-1/TRBV3-2
d_gene: NA
j_gene: TRBJ1-6
abundance: NA
CDR3aa: CASSLATGINSPLHF
CDR3nt: TGTGCCAGCAGTCTGGCCACAGGGATCAATTCACCCCTCCACTTT

v_gene: TRBV18
d_gene: NA
j_gene: TRBJ1-4
abundance: NA
CDR3aa: CASSPLMGGDEKLFF
CDR3nt: TGTGCCAGCTCTCCCCTGATGGGGGGGGATGAAAAACTGTTTTTT

v_gene: TRBV21-1
d_gene: NA
j_gene: TRBJ1-2
abundance: NA
CDR3aa: CASTQAVPEANYGYTF
CDR3nt: TGTGCCAGCACCCAGGCCGTGCCCGAAGCTAACTATGGCTACACCTTC

v_gene: TRBV5-5
d_gene: TRBD1
j_gene: TRBJ1-6
abundance: NA
CDR3aa: CASSTRLGQGANNSPLHF
CDR3nt: TGTGCCAGCAGCACCCGGCTGGGACAGGGGGCCAATAATTCACCCCTCCACTTT

v_gene: TRBV18
d_gene: TRBD1
j_gene: TRBJ1-2
abundance: NA
CDR3aa: CASSPVDRSGYGYTF
CDR3nt: TGTGCCAGCTCACCAGTGGACAGGTCTGGCTATGGCTACACCTTC

v_gene: TRBV19
d_gene: TRBD1
j_gene: TRBJ2-7
abundance: once
CDR3aa: CASKGRTGDAGGSYEQYF
CDR3nt: TGTGCCAGTAAGGGTCGGACAGGGGACGCCGGGGGATCCTACGAGCAGTACTTC

v_gene: TRBV10-3
d_gene: NA
j_gene: TRBJ2-2
abundance: NA
CDR3aa: CAISGANTGELFF
CDR3nt: TGTGCCATCAGTGGAGCGAACACCGGGGAGCTGTTTTTT